This TCR beta chain was obtained from a study of blood T cells in healthy people across ages. The second PCR ran roughly 6 to 11 cycles with a sample-barcoded 5' primer and J-beta primers. Each of the cDNA molecules was tagged by a template-switch adaptor with 12 random nucleotides. TCRdb fed the 5' RACE reads into MiXCR, producing one record per CDR3 protein. The table includes more than 650,000 distinct CDR3 sequences, about a fifth detected once. Each sample gave at least 6.5 million isolated PBMCs. Total RNA extracted from each sample amounted to at least 6 micrograms. Sample: blood. This TCR derives from a man between 70 and 80 years old in good health.

The CDR3 protein is CASSRDTSYTEAFF. The CDR3 DNA sequence: TGTGCCAGCAGTAGGGACACATCTTACACTGAAGCTTTCTTT. The chain is built from TRBV12-3 or TRBV12-4 and TRBJ1-1; the D gene is possibly TRBD1 (6 bases). Trimming shortened V by 5 bases and J by 3 bases, and 13 bases separated the two germline ends. This CDR3 has 14 residues.